The 29 T cell receptor beta chains in this list originate from one sample, sequenced in a study of CD4+ T cells in melanoma. Profiling relied on immunoSEQ multiplex PCR, and the TCRdb table lists in-frame clones only, not all of them. The repertoire holds 40,000 to 50,000 clones, roughly 89% seen once, with around 11% in the top ten. Sequencing input: peripheral blood. The receptor set was obtained from a human donor with melanoma.

The chain couples TRBV4-2 to TRBJ1-5; D might be TRBD1 (6 bases). Germline CDR1 LGHNA, CDR2 YNFKEQ. V was trimmed by 1 base and J by 1 base, leaving 11 bases between them. This CDR3 region has 16 residues. The CDR3 bases are TGTGCCAGCAGCCAAGTTTCAGGGGCGAGCAATCAGCCCCAGCATTTT. It specifies CASSQVSGASNQPQHF.

The V call is TRBV27, the J call TRBJ1-5; D is ambiguous. With 5 bases removed from V and 2 bases from J, the gap between germline ends came to 13 bases. The CDR3 runs 15 residues. Germline lookup yields CDR1 MNHEY and CDR2 SMNVEV (reference sequence). Here the CDR3 DNA reads TGTGCCAGCAGTACACGAAAGGCGGGCAATCAGCCCCAGCATTTT. It encodes CASSTRKAGNQPQHF.

The V gene is TRBV7-2, the J gene TRBJ2-2; TRBD1 matches at 8 bases. The CDR3 runs to 15 residues. CDR1 is SGHTA, CDR2 FQGNSA, per germline. V trimming: 6 bases; J trimming: 1 base; junction bases outside the gene matches: 4. This chain's CDR3 is CASRPGTGNTGELFF. The CDR3 DNA is TGTGCCAGCAGACCCGGGACAGGGAACACCGGGGAGCTGTTTTTT.

Written as DNA, the CDR3 is TGTGCCGGACAGACAGGGGGCCAGCAGAATGAGCAGTTCTTC. It specifies CAGQTGGQQNEQFF. The J gene is TRBJ2-1, the V gene TRBV6-1; 10 bases are a match to TRBD1. The CDR3 spans 14 residues. J was trimmed by 7 bases and V by 11 bases; bases with no gene match: 11. Germline V gene lookup returns CDR1 MNHNS and CDR2 SASEGT.

This chain links TRBV7-2 with TRBJ2-3, with D possibly TRBD2 on 6 matching bases. Trimming took 6 bases from V and 4 from J, leaving 11 bases between them. CDR1 is SGHTA and CDR2 is FQGNSA in the germline V gene. The CDR3 is 13 amino acids. In nucleotides, the CDR3 is TGTGCCAGCAGACCCTCTAGCGCAGATACGCAGTATTTT. As protein: CASRPSSADTQYF.

The chain combines TRBV4-1 with TRBJ1-5; D not resolved. V lost 0 bases, J lost 6 bases, and 6 bases lay in between. Germline values: CDR1 MGHRA, CDR2 YSYEKL. The CDR3 extends over 13 amino acids. In DNA, the CDR3 is TGCGCCAGCAGCCAAGAAGAAGTTCAGCCCCAGCATTTT. Encoded protein: CASSQEEVQPQHF.

V is TRBV5-1 and J is TRBJ2-3; tentative D call: TRBD2 (6 bases). The germline CDR1 and CDR2 sequences are SGHRS and YFSETQ. V lost 0 bases and J lost 2, with 10 bases in between. The CDR3 runs 15 residues. CDR3: CASSLDPGDTDTQYF. In DNA form, the CDR3 reads TGCGCCAGCAGCTTGGATCCGGGAGACACAGATACGCAGTATTTT.

The chain carries TRBV5-1 and TRBJ2-3; no reliable D call. Germline V lookup: CDR1 SGHRS, CDR2 YFSETQ. V shed 1 base and J shed 5 bases, with 2 bases lying between them. CDR3 length: 11 amino acids. The CDR3 DNA reads TGCGCCAGCAGCTTGCTAGATACGCAGTATTTT. Amino acids: CASSLLDTQYF. Together with reference TRBV5-1 and TRBJ2-3, the CDR3 gives the full variable domain: KAGVTQTPRYLIKTRGQQVTLSCSPISGHRSVSWYQQTPGQGLQFLFEYFSETQRNKGNFPGRFSGRQFSNSRSEMNVSTLELGDSALYLCASSLLDTQYFGPGTRLTVL.

This chain links TRBV7-9 with TRBJ1-4, with D unresolved. Germline CDR1 SEHNR, CDR2 FQNEAQ (reference sequence). This CDR3 comprises 13 residues. V was pared by 5 bases and J by 7 bases, with 11 bases between. CDR3 residues: CASSPPGAEKLFF. For the CDR3, the DNA is TGTGCCAGCAGCCCCCCCGGAGCTGAAAAACTGTTTTTT.

The chain recombines TRBV27 with TRBJ2-3, with 13 bases aligning to TRBD2. The CDR3 has 16 amino acids. V lost 5 bases, J lost 2 bases, and 4 bases stayed unmatched. The germline V gene has CDR1 MNHEY and CDR2 SMNVEV (reference sequence). DNA of the CDR3: TGTGCCAGCAGTCTGACTAGCGGGGGGTACACAGATACGCAGTATTTT. It encodes CASSLTSGGYTDTQYF.

This clone was observed a few times. J is TRBJ2-7 and V is TRBV27; D possibly corresponds to TRBD2 (6 bases). V was pared by 2 bases and J by 4 bases, with 6 bases between. This CDR3 has 12 residues. Germline V lookup: CDR1 MNHEY, CDR2 SMNVEV (reference sequence). Here the CDR3 reads CASSLRGYEQYF. The DNA for the CDR3 is TGTGCCAGCAGTTTACGGGGGTACGAGCAGTACTTC.

The chain employs TRBV7-8 and TRBJ1-4; D may be TRBD1 (6 bases). CDR3 size: 14 residues. Germline V lookup: CDR1 SGHVS, CDR2 FQNEAQ. Deletions cut 0 bases from V and 8 bases from J, with 10 bases between. The chain's CDR3 is CASSLAPGEEKLFF. The CDR3 nucleotides read TGTGCCAGCAGCTTAGCCCCAGGGGAGGAAAAACTGTTTTTT.

The chain recombines TRBV6-5 with TRBJ2-7; 7 bases map to TRBD1. Losses at the gene ends were 4 bases for V and 6 bases for J; bases not matched to a gene: 6. This CDR3 region has 13 residues. In germline, CDR1 is MNHEY, CDR2 SVGAGI. The CDR3 sequence is CASSWDSVGEQYF. CDR3 in DNA: TGTGCCAGCAGTTGGGACAGCGTGGGCGAGCAGTACTTC.

This clone appeared a single time. The chain combines TRBV12-5 with TRBJ1-1, with D possibly TRBD1 on 6 matching bases. The CDR3 extends over 15 amino acids. Trimming cost V 4 bases and J 3 bases, with 15 bases left between them. Germline V gives CDR1 LGHNT, CDR2 FRNRAP. CDR3 amino acids: CASGSPDSADTEAFF. For the CDR3, the DNA is TGTGCTAGTGGTTCCCCGGACAGCGCGGACACTGAAGCTTTCTTT.

This clone has a handful of counts. V gene TRBV6-5 combines with J gene TRBJ1-5; D not resolved. This CDR3 is built from 15 residues. V lost 5 bases to trimming and J lost 0 bases, with 11 bases between them. Germline-derived CDR1 and CDR2 are MNHEY and SVGAGI. In DNA form, the CDR3 reads TGTGCCAGCAGTACCTTGGGGTATAGCAATCAGCCCCAGCATTTT. This codes for CASSTLGYSNQPQHF.

This rearrangement joins TRBV11-2 to TRBJ2-2; TRBD1 matches 7 bases. Germline-derived CDR1 and CDR2 are SGHAT and FQNNGV. This CDR3 has 14 residues. J lost 6 bases, V lost 6 bases, and 7 bases had no gene match. CDR3 sequence (DNA): TGTGCCAGCAGACCGACAGGGAAGGCCGGGGAGCTGTTTTTT. Translated, it gives CASRPTGKAGELFF.

The V call is TRBV7-6, the J call TRBJ2-3, with 8 nucleotides matching TRBD1. CDR1 SGHVS and CDR2 FNYEAQ come from the germline V gene. V dropped 5 bases and J dropped 0; count of bases not matched to a gene: 10. CDR3 length equals 17 residues. As DNA, the CDR3 is TGTGCCAGCAGCCAAGACCAGACAGGGGCTAGCACAGATACGCAGTATTTT. As protein: CASSQDQTGASTDTQYF.

The chain uses TRBV6-1 and TRBJ1-2; D unresolved. CDR1 and CDR2 (germline): MNHNS, SASEGT. The CDR3 is 13 amino acids. The V end lost 1 base, the J end lost 5 bases, and 8 bases lay between the germline ends. The chain's CDR3 is CASSEVSGYGYTF. Here the CDR3 DNA reads TGTGCCAGCAGTGAAGTGTCCGGGTATGGCTACACCTTC.

The rearrangement uses TRBV2 and TRBJ1-2; TRBD1 matches at 7 bases. The junction had 8 bases not matched to a gene; V was cut back by 3 bases and J by 7 bases. From germline, CDR1 is SNHLY and CDR2 FYNNEI. This CDR3 has 14 residues. The CDR3 protein is CASSDGTAERGYTF. CDR3 coding DNA: TGTGCCAGCAGTGATGGGACAGCCGAGCGTGGCTACACCTTC.

The chain couples TRBV5-4 to TRBJ2-3, with 7 bases matching TRBD1. Trimming removed 9 bases from V and 5 bases from J; junction bases left unmatched: 6. The germline V gene has CDR1 SGHNT and CDR2 YYREEE (reference sequence). The CDR3 loop spans 12 amino acids. This chain's CDR3 is CAISTGQDTQYF. CDR3 coding DNA: TGTGCCATCTCGACAGGGCAAGATACGCAGTATTTT.

The gene calls are TRBV30 and TRBJ1-6; D is ambiguous. CDR1 is GTSNPN, CDR2 SVGIG, per germline (reference sequence). The CDR3 has 12 residues. V was shortened by 5 bases and J by 13 bases, with 15 bases between the two germline ends. This CDR3 reads CAWRRTLGPLHF. CDR3 coding DNA: TGTGCCTGGCGACGGACCCTAGGGCCCCTCCACTTT. The complete variable domain, with remaining parts taken from reference TRBV30 and TRBJ1-6, reads SQTIHQWPATLVQPVGSPLSLECTVEGTSNPNLYWYRQAAGRGLQLLFYSVGIGQISSEVPQNLSASRPQDRQFILSSKKLLLSDSGFYLCAWRRTLGPLHFGNGTRLTVT.

V gene TRBV6-5 combines with J gene TRBJ1-4; TRBD1 is a possible D gene (6 bases). The CDR3 runs 13 residues. The V end was cut by 6 bases, the J end by 7 bases, with 12 bases between. The V gene's germline CDR1 is MNHEY and CDR2 SVGAGI. The CDR3 protein is CASRSTGGEKLFF. CDR3 coding DNA: TGTGCCAGCAGATCGACAGGAGGTGAAAAACTGTTTTTT.

The chain combines TRBV25-1 with TRBJ1-1; no reliable D call. V gave up 2 bases and J gave up 1 base, with 11 bases separating them. Germline V CDR1 and CDR2: MGHDK, SYGVNS. CDR3 length: 15 residues. The CDR3 sequence is CASSESRPENTEAFF. CDR3 bases: TGTGCCAGCAGTGAAAGTCGCCCAGAGAACACTGAAGCTTTCTTT.

CDR3 DNA sequence: TGTGCCAGCAGACGACCCGGGACCAACACAGATACGCAGTATTTT. It specifies CASRRPGTNTDTQYF. The rearrangement uses TRBV5-4 and TRBJ2-3; D tentatively fits TRBD1 or TRBD2 (5 bases each). The CDR3 runs 15 residues. Germline CDR1 SGHNT, CDR2 YYREEE (reference sequence). V was clipped by 5 bases and J by 2 bases, with 15 bases between them.

This clone appeared once. The gene calls are TRBV9 and TRBJ2-1; the D gene is possibly TRBD2 (5 bases). Trimming cost V 4 bases and J 2 bases, with 22 bases left between them. Germline V gene sequence: CDR1 SGDLS, CDR2 YYNGEE. The CDR3 runs to 18 residues. The CDR3 region has the DNA TGTGCCAGCAGCCCCCCTGGCAGGATTAGCGTTGCCTACAATGAGCAGTTCTTC. It codes for CASSPPGRISVAYNEQFF.

The V and J genes are TRBV7-2 and TRBJ1-3; 12 bases are a match to TRBD1. With V trimmed by 5 bases and J by 2 bases, 1 base remained unmatched. Germline-derived CDR1 and CDR2 are SGHTA and FQGNSA. CDR3 size: 15 residues. CDR3 sequence (DNA): TGTGCCAGCAGCCGGGACAGGGGGCCTGGAAACACCATATATTTT. Its translation: CASSRDRGPGNTIYF.

The sample holds one count of this clone. The gene calls are TRBV30 and TRBJ1-2; 10 bases fit TRBD1. The CDR3 is 13 residues long. V shed 3 bases, J shed 7 bases, and the junction held 5 bases outside the gene matches. CDR1 and CDR2 (germline): GTSNPN, SVGIG (reference sequence). The CDR3 protein is CAWSLTGGRGYTF. The CDR3 DNA reads as TGTGCCTGGAGCTTGACAGGGGGCCGTGGCTACACCTTC.

The chain couples TRBV29-1 to TRBJ1-1; 8 bases align to TRBD1. The trim removed 2 bases at V and 0 bases at J, leaving 2 bases unmatched. The CDR3 is 14 amino acids. Germline CDR1 is SQVTM and CDR2 is ANQGSEA. CDR3 sequence (DNA): TGCAGCGTTGAACCGACAGGGGTGAACACTGAAGCTTTCTTT. This encodes CSVEPTGVNTEAFF.

V usage is TRBV5-7 and J usage is TRBJ1-1, with TRBD1 identical over 7 bases. TRBV5-7 is placed among ORFs of uncertain function. CDR3 length: 14 amino acids. The J segment lost 5 bases and the V segment lost 5 bases, leaving 9 bases of the junction unmatched. In DNA, the CDR3 is TGTGCCAGCAGGGAAACAGGGGTTCGGACTGAAGCTTTCTTT. Translated, it gives CASRETGVRTEAFF.